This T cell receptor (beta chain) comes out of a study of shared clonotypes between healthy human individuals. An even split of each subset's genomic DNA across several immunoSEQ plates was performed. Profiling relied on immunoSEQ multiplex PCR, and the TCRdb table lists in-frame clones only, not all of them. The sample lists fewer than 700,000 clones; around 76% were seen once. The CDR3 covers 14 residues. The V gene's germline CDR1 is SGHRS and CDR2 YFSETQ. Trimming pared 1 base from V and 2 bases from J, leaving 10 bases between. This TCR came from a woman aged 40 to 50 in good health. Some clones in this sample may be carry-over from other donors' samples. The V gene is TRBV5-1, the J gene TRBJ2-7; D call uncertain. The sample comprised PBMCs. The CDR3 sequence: CASSLSGNPYEQYF. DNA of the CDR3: TGCGCCAGCAGCTTGTCAGGTAACCCCTACGAGCAGTACTTC.